These 30 T cell receptor beta chains came from one sample sequenced in a study of memory CD4+ T cells and cytomegalovirus serostatus. Method: immunoSEQ multiplex PCR; TCRdb's copy keeps in-frame clones and lacks some. The data contain roughly 45,000 clones, just under 80% of them singletons. The sort gate was single viable CD3+CD4+CD8-CD45RO+ cells for memory CD4+ T cells. What was sequenced was memory CD4+ T cells from blood. The receptors originated from an adult in good health and CMV-seronegative.

In this sample, this clone turned up a few times. The rearrangement joins TRBV27 to TRBJ2-7; TRBD1 might be the D (5 bases). Germline assignment: CDR1 MNHEY and CDR2 SMNVEV (reference sequence). This CDR3 has 15 residues. V dropped 8 bases and J dropped 3 bases, with 20 bases sitting between them. In DNA, the CDR3 is TGTGCCAGCCGACAAGTCCAGGGAAAGGTCTACGAGCAGTACTTC. Residues: CASRQVQGKVYEQYF.

The chain uses TRBV2 and TRBJ2-2; D is perhaps TRBD1 (6 bases). The CDR3 sequence is 14 residues long. V lost 7 bases, J lost 5 bases, and 14 bases lay in between. Germline CDR1 reads SNHLY; CDR2 reads FYNNEI. The CDR3 bases are TGTGCCAGCACCCGGGACATTCTAACCGGGGAGCTGTTTTTT. Protein: CASTRDILTGELFF.

The V and J genes are TRBV6-1 and TRBJ2-2; TRBD2 matches 10 bases. The CDR3 runs 20 residues. V was pared by 0 bases and J by 2 bases, with 12 bases of the junction left unmatched. Germline V gene lookup returns CDR1 MNHNS and CDR2 SASEGT. CDR3 protein: CASSEALLGSGGTNTGELFF. The CDR3 nucleotides read TGTGCCAGCAGTGAAGCGCTTCTAGGTAGCGGGGGGACCAACACCGGGGAGCTGTTTTTT.

This chain connects TRBV6-1 to TRBJ2-1, with D maybe TRBD2 (5 bases). The CDR3 totals 13 residues. V dropped 3 bases and J dropped 8 bases, with 11 bases sitting between them. In germline, CDR1 is MNHNS, CDR2 SASEGT. The CDR3 loop reads CASSDRQRDEQFF. CDR3 DNA: TGTGCCAGCAGTGACCGCCAGAGGGATGAGCAGTTCTTC.

This chain joins TRBV6-1 and TRBJ1-4, with D perhaps matching TRBD1 (6 bases). CDR1 and CDR2 (germline): MNHNS, SASEGT. The ends were cut back, 6 bases at V and 8 bases at J, with 19 bases in the middle. The CDR3 length is 15 residues. The CDR3 loop is CASRVYGGAGEKLFF. In DNA form, the CDR3 reads TGTGCCAGCAGGGTTTATGGGGGGGCAGGAGAAAAACTGTTTTTT.

The DNA for the CDR3 is TGTGCCAGCAGCCCATGGGGACAAATCTCCACAGATACGCAGTATTTT. It is translated as CASSPWGQISTDTQYF. This chain connects TRBV11-2 to TRBJ2-3; possible D gene TRBD1, 6 bases. Trimming removed 5 bases from V and 2 bases from J, with 17 bases in between. From germline, CDR1 is SGHAT and CDR2 FQNNGV. The CDR3 contains 16 residues.

The rearrangement uses TRBV5-1 and TRBJ1-1; unclear D gene. CDR1 and CDR2 (germline): SGHRS, YFSETQ. CDR3 size: 14 residues. V was shortened by 3 bases and J by 0 bases, with 9 bases between the two germline ends. The CDR3 reads CASSSELLNTEAFF. CDR3 DNA: TGCGCCAGCAGCTCGGAACTTTTGAACACTGAAGCTTTCTTT.

This sequence joins TRBV9 and TRBJ2-6; D unresolved. V was cut by 0 bases and J by 2 bases, with 6 bases left in between. Looked up from germline, CDR1 is SGDLS and CDR2 is YYNGEE. CDR3 size: 15 residues. CDR3 protein: CASSVEFPGANVLTF. For the CDR3, the DNA is TGTGCCAGCAGCGTAGAATTCCCTGGGGCCAACGTCCTGACTTTC.

This clone was observed a few times. V and J are TRBV5-4 and TRBJ2-3; 8 nucleotides line up with TRBD1. CDR3 length: 13 residues. Germline CDR1 reads SGHNT; CDR2 reads YYREEE (reference sequence). The V segment lost 4 bases and the J segment 5 bases; nucleotides outside the gene matches: 3. In nucleotides, the CDR3 is TGTGCCAGCAGCGAACAGGGGGGAGATACGCAGTATTTT. This codes for CASSEQGGDTQYF.

The J gene is TRBJ1-6, the V gene TRBV4-2, with D hard to call. V lost 0 bases, J lost 0 bases, and 6 bases lay in between. The CDR3 runs to 16 residues. In germline, CDR1 is LGHNA, CDR2 YNFKEQ. The CDR3 loop reads CASSQEGSSYNSPLHF. The DNA of the CDR3 is TGTGCCAGCAGCCAAGAAGGCAGCTCCTATAATTCACCCCTCCACTTT.

CDR3 DNA sequence: TGTGCCAGCAAAGAGGGGTGGAGGACTGAAGCTTTCTTT. Encoded protein: CASKEGWRTEAFF. The chain joins TRBV7-2 to TRBJ1-1; TRBD1 is a possible D gene (5 bases). Germline loops: CDR1 SGHTA, CDR2 FQGNSA. The CDR3 spans 13 residues. The ends were cut back, 7 bases at V and 5 bases at J, with 14 bases in the middle. The complete variable domain, with remaining parts taken from reference TRBV7-2 and TRBJ1-1, reads GAGVSQSPSNKVTEKGKDVELRCDPISGHTALYWYRQSLGQGLEFLIYFQGNSAPDKSGLPSDRFSAERTGGSVSTLTIQRTQQEDSAVYLCASKEGWRTEAFFGQGTRLTVV.

This clone was observed a handful of times. The chain has TRBV18 and TRBJ1-2, with a tentative D call TRBD1 (6 bases). V shed 4 bases and J shed 5 bases, with 17 bases lying between them. The CDR3 contains 15 residues. Germline CDR1 reads KGHSH; CDR2 reads LQKENI. CDR3 sequence reads: CASSRITGLEYGYTF. The DNA for the CDR3 is TGTGCCAGCTCACGAATAACAGGGTTGGAATATGGCTACACCTTC. Full variable domain (rest looked up from reference TRBV18 and TRBJ1-2): NAGVMQNPRHLVRRRGQEARLRCSPMKGHSHVYWYRQLPEEGLKFMVYLQKENIIDESGMPKERFSAEFPKEGPSILRIQQVVRGDSAAYFCASSRITGLEYGYTFGSGTRLTVV.

The V and J genes are TRBV21-1 and TRBJ1-2. TRBV21-1 is recorded as a pseudogene. The CDR3 has 14 amino acids. This CDR3 reads CASSTLGGGNGYTF. The CDR3 DNA is TGTGCCAGCAGCACCCTCGGCGGGGGTAATGGCTACACCTTC.

The chain combines TRBV10-3 with TRBJ2-2; weak D call: TRBD2 (5 bases). Trimming shortened V by 8 bases and J by 0 bases, and 7 bases separated the two germline ends. The CDR3 runs to 13 residues. The V gene's germline CDR1 is ENHRY and CDR2 SYGVKD. In DNA form, the CDR3 reads TGTGCCATCGGTAGCGCGAACACCGGGGAGCTGTTTTTT. Translating gives CAIGSANTGELFF.

V and J are TRBV30 and TRBJ1-5; TRBD1 is a possible D gene (6 bases). V was cut by 4 bases and J by 5 bases, with 18 bases left in between. Germline lookup yields CDR1 GTSNPN and CDR2 SVGIG (reference sequence). The CDR3 is made up of 15 amino acids. CDR3: CAWILTGRIDQPQHF. The DNA of the CDR3 is TGTGCCTGGATTTTAACAGGGAGAATCGATCAGCCCCAGCATTTT.

J is TRBJ2-5 and V is TRBV5-1; 12 bases fit TRBD2. CDR3 length equals 18 residues. The V gene end was trimmed by 3 bases and the J gene end by 1 base; junction bases not matched to a gene: 10. Germline V gene sequence: CDR1 SGHRS, CDR2 YFSETQ. CDR3 nucleotide sequence: TGCGCCAGCAGCTCATTCCTAGCGGGGGGGAGAGGCCAAGAGACCCAGTACTTC. It translates to CASSSFLAGGRGQETQYF.

The CDR3 reads CASSLGWGGGGNEQFF. Written as DNA, the CDR3 is TGTGCCAGCAGCTTAGGCTGGGGCGGGGGAGGAAATGAGCAGTTCTTC. The chain recombines TRBV7-2 with TRBJ2-1; 7 positions match TRBD2. Germline V gives CDR1 SGHTA, CDR2 FQGNSA. The CDR3 is made up of 16 amino acids. The trim removed 1 base at V and 7 bases at J, leaving 10 bases unmatched.

CDR3 bases: TGTGCCAGCAGCCCCGAGACTAGCGGGGTTATATACAATGAGCAGTTCTTC. Translation: CASSPETSGVIYNEQFF. The chain joins TRBV7-6 to TRBJ2-1; TRBD2 aligns across 11 bases. Trimming removed 5 bases from V and 4 bases from J; junction bases left unmatched: 10. Per the germline V gene, CDR1 is SGHVS and CDR2 is FNYEAQ. The CDR3 is made up of 17 amino acids.

The chain has TRBV2 and TRBJ2-1; D perhaps matches TRBD2 (5 bases). Trimming removed 3 bases from V and 0 bases from J, with 9 bases in between. Germline V gives CDR1 SNHLY, CDR2 FYNNEI. The CDR3 totals 15 residues. The CDR3 protein is CASSEDGDSYNEQFF. The CDR3 coding sequence is TGTGCCAGCAGTGAGGACGGGGACTCCTACAATGAGCAGTTCTTC.

The rearrangement uses TRBV5-6 and TRBJ1-5; D is undetermined. The CDR3 covers 16 residues. Germline CDR1 is SGHDT and CDR2 is YYEEEE. V was clipped by 3 bases and J by 2 bases, with 15 bases between them. DNA for the CDR3: TGTGCCAGCAGCTCAGGATCGGGGTTCGGCAATCAGCCCCAGCATTTT. It specifies CASSSGSGFGNQPQHF.

The gene calls are TRBV5-1 and TRBJ2-5; 7 bases align to TRBD1. The ends lost 4 bases at V and 1 base at J; junction bases unmatched: 4. CDR1 SGHRS and CDR2 YFSETQ come from the germline V gene. The CDR3 spans 14 residues. The CDR3 DNA is TGCGCCAGCAGCCCGACAGGGCCCCAAGAGACCCAGTACTTC. Its translation: CASSPTGPQETQYF.

The genes are TRBV18 and TRBJ2-4; tentatively, D is TRBD1 or TRBD2 (5 bases each). V lost 3 bases to trimming and J lost 5 bases, with 11 bases between them. CDR3 size: 14 residues. Germline CDR1 is KGHSH and CDR2 is LQKENI. In nucleotides, the CDR3 is TGTGCCAGCTCACCTACAGGAGCGGAAAACATTCAGTACTTC. Translation: CASSPTGAENIQYF.

This clone appeared once. The rearrangement uses TRBV4-1 and TRBJ2-2; 8 bases match TRBD2. In germline, CDR1 is MGHRA, CDR2 YSYEKL. The CDR3 sequence is 16 residues long. V dropped 0 bases and J dropped 5; count of bases not matched to a gene: 5. The CDR3 nucleotides are TGCGCCAGCAGCCAAGATGCGGGCGGGGGGACCGGGGAGCTGTTTTTT. Protein: CASSQDAGGGTGELFF.

This chain joins TRBV29-1 and TRBJ1-2, with TRBD1 matching 7 bases. CDR1 is SQVTM and CDR2 is ANQGSEA in the germline V gene. This CDR3 has 12 amino acids. V gave up 6 bases and J gave up 7 bases; unmatched junction bases: 8. The CDR3 DNA follows: TGCAGCGTGGGGGAGGGGGCGGGTGGCTACACCTTC. The encoded protein is CSVGEGAGGYTF.

This chain uses TRBV6-5 with TRBJ1-5, with D perhaps TRBD1 (6 bases). The CDR3 contains 13 residues. The V and J ends lost 4 bases and 5 bases respectively, with 9 bases between them. Germline loops: CDR1 MNHEY, CDR2 SVGAGI. CDR3: CASSLEGDQPQHF. Written as DNA, the CDR3 is TGTGCCAGCAGTTTGGAGGGGGATCAGCCCCAGCATTTT.

The chain joins TRBV6-5 to TRBJ1-2; 7 bases agree with TRBD1. This CDR3 is 13 amino acids long. V was pared by 5 bases and J by 5 bases, with 5 bases of the junction left unmatched. The germline CDR1 and CDR2 sequences are MNHEY and SVGAGI. The CDR3 reads CASSQPGQYGYTF. The CDR3 DNA is TGTGCCAGCAGTCAGCCGGGACAGTATGGCTACACCTTC.

The chain is built from TRBV6-6 and TRBJ1-1; TRBD1 matches at 7 bases. V dropped 4 bases and J dropped 0; count of bases not matched to a gene: 5. This CDR3 has 15 amino acids. Germline-derived CDR1 and CDR2 are MNHNY and SVGAGI (reference sequence). CDR3 region: CASSSGQPLNTEAFF. The CDR3 DNA reads as TGTGCCAGCAGTTCGGGACAGCCCTTGAACACTGAAGCTTTCTTT.

The rearrangement uses TRBV27 and TRBJ1-6; D is perhaps TRBD1 (6 bases). In germline, CDR1 is MNHEY, CDR2 SMNVEV (reference sequence). CDR3 size: 13 residues. V was clipped by 6 bases and J by 6 bases, with 9 bases between them. For the CDR3, the DNA is TGTGCCAGCAGGGACAGAATTAATTCACCCCTCCACTTT. It specifies CASRDRINSPLHF.

The rearrangement links TRBV7-6 to TRBJ1-1; possibly TRBD1 for D (5 bases). The CDR3 runs 18 residues. Germline V CDR1 and CDR2: SGHVS, FNYEAQ. V shed 1 base and J shed 1 base, with 19 bases lying between them. The CDR3 loop is CASSLVPGSTGGNTEAFF. The DNA of the CDR3 is TGTGCCAGCAGCTTAGTTCCGGGTAGTACGGGGGGGAACACTGAAGCTTTCTTT.

The gene calls are TRBV30 and TRBJ1-3, with a possible D match to TRBD1 (5 bases). This CDR3 region has 14 residues. V lost 2 bases and J 3 bases, leaving 11 bases between the germline ends. Germline values: CDR1 GTSNPN, CDR2 SVGIG (reference sequence). DNA of the CDR3: TGTGCCTGGAGTATAGACAGTTTTGGAAACACCATATATTTT. Encoded protein: CAWSIDSFGNTIYF.